The 22 T cell receptor beta chains in this list originate from one sample, sequenced in a study of blood T cell repertoires in COVID-19. The data were produced by immunoSEQ multiplex PCR, yet TCRdb's version contains in-frame clones alone and is incomplete. The table lists roughly 160,000 clones, roughly 80% of them singletons. Specimen: PBMCs or T cells enriched from blood (not recorded which). The receptors originated from a man between 50 and 59 years old who had recovered from COVID-19.

This clone was counted once. The same CDR3 also results from other DNA sequences found in this sample. Here the CDR3 DNA reads TGTGCCAGCTCACCACGACAAGGCACTGAAGCTTTCTTT. The encoded protein is CASSPRQGTEAFF. The V gene is TRBV18, the J gene TRBJ1-1; D remains ambiguous. Germline V gene data show CDR1 as KGHSH and CDR2 as LQKENI. This CDR3 region has 13 residues. Trimming pared 1 base from V and 4 bases from J, leaving 7 bases between.

This chain joins TRBV7-8 and TRBJ1-3, with TRBD1 matching 7 bases. Trimming at V came to 5 bases and at J to 2 bases, leaving 6 bases not matched to a gene. The CDR3 covers 15 residues. Germline assignment: CDR1 SGHVS and CDR2 FQNEAQ. The CDR3 region has the DNA TGTGCCAGCAGCCCTAGAGACAGGGCTGGAAACACCATATATTTT. Translation: CASSPRDRAGNTIYF.

The CDR3 loop reads CASSIQGGLTNEQYF. CDR3 bases: TGTGCCAGTAGTATACAGGGGGGCTTAACGAACGAGCAGTACTTC. The chain has TRBV19 and TRBJ2-7; tentative D call: TRBD1 (7 bases). The length of the CDR3 is 15 residues. The germline CDR1 and CDR2 sequences are LNHDA and SQIVND (reference sequence). V lost 2 bases to trimming and J lost 5 bases, with 16 bases between them.

CDR3 in DNA: TGTGCCATCAGCCTAAAACGACAGGGGGCAGTCCGGGGCACTGAAGCTTTCTTT. Amino acid sequence: CAISLKRQGAVRGTEAFF. The V and J genes are TRBV10-3 and TRBJ1-1; 10 nucleotides align to TRBD1. This CDR3 has 18 amino acids. Unmatched junction bases numbered 17, after V lost 6 bases and J lost 4 bases. Germline V lookup: CDR1 ENHRY, CDR2 SYGVKD.

The chain has TRBV4-1 and TRBJ1-2; 8 bases fit TRBD1. Trimming took 4 bases from V and 8 from J; bases not matched to a gene: 12. CDR3 length: 15 residues. Germline CDR1 and CDR2: MGHRA and YSYEKL. In nucleotides, the CDR3 is TGCGCCAGCAGCCCCCCTGACAGGGGTGATCTCGGCTACACCTTC. Amino acid sequence: CASSPPDRGDLGYTF.

This chain joins TRBV28 and TRBJ1-6; D unresolved. Germline V gene data show CDR1 as MDHEN and CDR2 as SYDVKM. The V end was cut by 5 bases, the J end by 7 bases, with 15 bases between. The CDR3 length is 15 residues. The CDR3 nucleotides read TGTGCCAGCAGTACCCGTCTGGCATACAATTCACCCCTCCACTTT. Its protein product is CASSTRLAYNSPLHF.

The chain couples TRBV5-1 to TRBJ1-6; 7 nucleotides align to TRBD1. Losses at the gene ends were 0 bases for V and 8 bases for J; bases not matched to a gene: 8. This CDR3 comprises 16 residues. Germline V gene lookup returns CDR1 SGHRS and CDR2 YFSETQ. The CDR3 sequence is CASSLGSRGRDSPLHF. DNA for the CDR3: TGCGCCAGCAGCTTGGGATCGAGGGGGCGGGATTCACCCCTCCACTTT.

This clone is a singleton in its sample. This chain uses TRBV11-2 with TRBJ2-5, with 9 bases fitting TRBD1. The CDR3 loop spans 15 amino acids. Trimming at V came to 6 bases and at J to 5 bases, leaving 10 bases not matched to a gene. Germline assignment: CDR1 SGHAT and CDR2 FQNNGV. The CDR3 loop reads CASSRYGTGRETQYF. In DNA, the CDR3 is TGTGCCAGCAGTCGTTATGGGACAGGGAGGGAGACCCAGTACTTC.

The V call is TRBV5-4, the J call TRBJ1-2; D unclear. This CDR3 spans 15 amino acids. Germline V gene data show CDR1 as SGHNT and CDR2 as YYREEE (reference sequence). The V end lost 4 bases, the J end lost 4 bases, and 17 bases lay between the germline ends. In nucleotides, the CDR3 is TGTGCCAGCAGCCTTCCCCGACGCAGCGGCTATGGCTACACCTTC. This codes for CASSLPRRSGYGYTF.

The V and J genes are TRBV7-2 and TRBJ2-7; 14 bases line up with TRBD2. This CDR3 comprises 15 residues. Germline-derived CDR1 and CDR2 are SGHTA and FQGNSA. V lost 5 bases, J lost 5 bases, and 5 bases stayed unmatched. CDR3 protein: CASSLWTSGGNEQYF. Here the CDR3 DNA reads TGTGCCAGCAGCCTTTGGACTAGCGGGGGGAACGAGCAGTACTTC.

This rearrangement joins TRBV4-1 to TRBJ1-1; 10 nucleotides agree with TRBD1. Trimming removed 1 base from V and 4 bases from J; junction bases left unmatched: 12. The CDR3 is made up of 18 amino acids. Per germline, CDR1 MGHRA and CDR2 YSYEKL. CDR3 DNA: TGCGCCAGCAGCCAAGCGCGAGATGGGACAGGGGCGGTCACTGAAGCTTTCTTT. Protein product: CASSQARDGTGAVTEAFF.

The chain carries TRBV21-1 and TRBJ1-1; TRBD1 is the table's D call, not checked against the DNA. TRBV21-1 is designated a pseudogene. The CDR3 spans 17 residues. This CDR3 reads CASSNGTGGVLNTEAFF. For the CDR3, the DNA is TGTGCCAGCAGCAACGGGACAGGGGGCGTTCTGAACACTGAAGCTTTCTTT.

This rearrangement joins TRBV6-5 to TRBJ1-3; 7 bases fit TRBD1. Trimming removed 7 bases from V and 0 bases from J; junction bases left unmatched: 6. Germline assignment: CDR1 MNHEY and CDR2 SVGAGI. The CDR3 has 15 residues. CDR3 sequence: CASNSGTASGNTIYF. CDR3 nucleotides: TGTGCCAGCAATTCCGGGACAGCCTCTGGAAACACCATATATTTT.

The V gene is TRBV5-6, the J gene TRBJ1-6, with TRBD1 matching over 7 bases. CDR3 length equals 14 residues. Germline CDR1 and CDR2: SGHDT and YYEEEE. Trimming at V came to 4 bases and at J to 11 bases, leaving 9 bases not matched to a gene. CDR3 protein: CASSPRRGLAPLHF. CDR3 DNA sequence: TGTGCCAGCAGCCCTAGAAGGGGGCTAGCACCCCTCCACTTT. The whole variable domain, remainder taken from reference TRBV5-6 and TRBJ1-6, is DAGVTQSPTHLIKTRGQQVTLRCSPKSGHDTVSWYQQALGQGPQFIFQYYEEEERQRGNFPDRFSGHQFPNYSSELNVNALLLGDSALYLCASSPRRGLAPLHFGNGTRLTVT.

The chain combines TRBV2 with TRBJ1-5, with D possibly TRBD1 on 5 matching bases. Per germline, CDR1 SNHLY and CDR2 FYNNEI. Trimming stripped 8 bases from V and 6 bases from J, with 14 bases between. This CDR3 comprises 13 residues. Here the CDR3 DNA reads TGTGCCAGCCGTGGGGGAGGGGTTCAGCCCCAGCATTTT. Protein sequence: CASRGGGVQPQHF.

Comments on this clone: Other DNA sequences in the sample encode the same CDR3. The gene calls are TRBV20-1 and TRBJ2-7; D is unresolved. V was trimmed by 1 base and J by 6 bases, leaving 7 bases between them. This CDR3 spans 11 amino acids. Germline lookup yields CDR1 DFQATT and CDR2 SNEGSKA (reference sequence). CDR3 region: CSARVTGEQYF. The CDR3 bases are TGCAGTGCTAGAGTAACTGGCGAGCAGTACTTC.

The rearrangement joins TRBV15 to TRBJ2-7; a weak D match, TRBD2 (7 bases). Trimming removed 6 bases from V and 0 bases from J, with 12 bases in between. The CDR3 extends over 14 amino acids. Germline V gene data show CDR1 as LNHNV and CDR2 as YYDKDF (reference sequence). The CDR3 coding sequence is TGTGCCACCAGATGGGGGGGCAGCTCCTACGAGCAGTACTTC. Amino acid sequence: CATRWGGSSYEQYF.

The chain combines TRBV29-1 with TRBJ1-1; D is unclear. This CDR3 region has 14 residues. Germline V lookup: CDR1 SQVTM, CDR2 ANQGSEA. V was cut by 7 bases and J by 2 bases, with 17 bases left in between. The CDR3 DNA is TGCAGCGCCGCGGCCGAGCCCAGTAACACTGAAGCTTTCTTT. Translated: CSAAAEPSNTEAFF.

This rearrangement joins TRBV9 to TRBJ2-6, with a tentative D call TRBD1 (6 bases). The V gene's germline CDR1 is SGDLS and CDR2 YYNGEE. V lost 1 base, J lost 0 bases, and 11 bases lay in between. The CDR3 runs to 17 residues. The CDR3 DNA sequence: TGTGCCAGCAGCGTACAGGGGACGGCCTCTGGGGCCAACGTCCTGACTTTC. Amino acid sequence: CASSVQGTASGANVLTF.

V and J are TRBV9 and TRBJ2-1, with TRBD2 as a possible D gene (6 bases). The CDR3 spans 15 residues. The germline V gene has CDR1 SGDLS and CDR2 YYNGEE. The V end lost 1 base, the J end lost 5 bases, and 13 bases lay between the germline ends. The CDR3 bases are TGTGCCAGCAGCGTATTAGGAGGGTCAAACAATGAGCAGTTCTTC. Its translation is CASSVLGGSNNEQFF.

The CDR3 spells CAWSLGTGNQPQHF. The DNA of the CDR3 is TGTGCCTGGAGTCTTGGGACAGGCAATCAGCCCCAGCATTTT. The chain employs TRBV30 and TRBJ1-5, with TRBD1 matching 7 bases. This CDR3 has 14 amino acids. CDR1 is GTSNPN and CDR2 is SVGIG in the germline V gene (reference sequence). With 2 bases clipped from V and 2 bases from J, the junction kept 3 bases outside the gene matches. The variable domain in full, completed from reference TRBV30 and TRBJ1-5, reads SQTIHQWPATLVQPVGSPLSLECTVEGTSNPNLYWYRQAAGRGLQLLFYSVGIGQISSEVPQNLSASRPQDRQFILSSKKLLLSDSGFYLCAWSLGTGNQPQHFGDGTRLSIL.

The chain couples TRBV7-8 to TRBJ2-3, with 7 bases identical to TRBD1. The germline CDR1 and CDR2 sequences are SGHVS and FQNEAQ. Losses at the gene ends were 2 bases for V and 0 bases for J; bases not matched to a gene: 2. The CDR3 is 15 residues long. CDR3 amino acids: CASSLSRGSTDTQYF. As DNA, the CDR3 is TGTGCCAGCAGCTTATCCAGGGGGAGCACAGATACGCAGTATTTT.